This T cell receptor beta chain is from a study of beta chain features in type 1 diabetes. Broader study findings: Within the patient group, naive, central memory and Treg TCRB repertoires appeared more similar to each other than within healthy donors. Type 1 diabetes patients showed fewer insertions and more deletions at VDJ junctions. Type 1 diabetes patients showed a moderate but significant shortening of TCRB CDR3s in all four CD4+ subsets.

Purity exceeded 95% in all sorted populations. This clone was recorded a few times. Its cognate antigen is unknown. Germline CDR1 and CDR2: SGHTA and FQGNSA. The CDR3 spans 14 residues. V dropped 4 bases and J dropped 3; count of bases not matched to a gene: 5. Every bit of the isolated RNA underwent reverse transcription, so sequencing read expressed TCRB transcripts. Clones were read by immunoSEQ multiplex PCR, and TCRdb kept only the in-frame ones, dropping some. Altogether around 340,000 clones are present, 20% being singletons, with the ten largest covering 0.044%. J is TRBJ2-7 and V is TRBV7-2; 8 bases are shared with TRBD1. The TCR originated in a woman younger than 35 in good health. The sample taken for sequencing was naive CD4+ T cells from blood. The CDR3 spells CASSSTGASYEQYF. The DNA for the CDR3 is TGTGCCAGCAGCTCGACAGGGGCCAGCTACGAGCAGTACTTC.